The 2 T cell receptor beta chains reported below all come from one sample, sequenced in a study of blood T cells in healthy people across ages. Next came a second PCR, run for roughly 7 to 12 cycles, which used a sample-barcoded 5' primer along with a J-beta primer mix. TCRdb recomputed calls from the 5' RACE reads with MiXCR, one row per CDR3 protein. The data hold about 1.5 million distinct CDR3 sequences, with 40% to 45% observed a single time. The sample was blood. Receptor source: a woman aged 18 to 35 in good health.

This clonotype appeared a single time. The J gene is TRBJ2-7, the V gene TRBV3-1; unclear D gene. This CDR3 region has 10 residues. From germline, CDR1 is LGHDT and CDR2 YNNKEL (reference sequence). The CDR3 sequence is CAVGTYEQYF. The CDR3 coding sequence is TGTGCGGTGGGGACCTACGAGCAGTACTTC.

The V gene is TRBV6-5, the J gene TRBJ2-3; the D gene is possibly TRBD1 (5 bases). The CDR3 runs to 15 residues. Per germline, CDR1 MNHEY and CDR2 SVGAGI. V dropped 8 bases and J dropped 3 bases, with 18 bases sitting between them. CDR3 protein: CASRTSRAGTDTQYF. As DNA, the CDR3 is TGTGCCAGCCGAACAAGCAGGGCAGGGACAGATACGCAGTATTTT.